The sample holds a few counts of the clone carrying this T cell receptor beta chain. This CDR3 has 15 residues. V lost 1 base, J lost 5 bases, and 11 bases lay in between. The V gene's germline CDR1 is MGHDK and CDR2 SYGVNS. The record originates from a study of T cells in Graves' hyperthyroidism and ophthalmopathy. Study as a whole: The authors collected peripheral blood at initial diagnosis, before any treatment.

The study based diagnoses on clinical symptoms, serum thyroxine and TRAb, thyroid ultrasound and orbital computed tomography. Each 10 ml fresh peripheral blood draw supplied the PBMCs. TCR beta CDR3 sequences were amplified from RNA transcripts. HTBI primers drove first-round RT-PCR of the TCR CDR3. TCRdb redid the calling of the multiplex PCR reads with MiXCR, one entry per CDR3 protein. The data show 600,000 to 750,000 distinct CDR3 sequences, with about 18% seen just once and around 15% held by the top ten. Sequenced material: blood. The sequence derives from a man aged 45-65 years with Graves' hyperthyroidism. The chain employs TRBV25-1 and TRBJ1-4; D unclear. CDR3 sequence: CASSESIVMNEKLFF. The CDR3 bases are TGTGCCAGCAGTGAATCGATAGTCATGAATGAAAAACTGTTTTTT.